This T cell receptor (beta chain) was identified in a study of cytomegalovirus exposure and HLA in healthy donors. Looking at the study overall: From 150 million to 200 million T cells, an earlier analysis saw around 120 million unique TCR beta sequences.

V dropped 2 bases and J dropped 3 bases, with 11 bases sitting between them. The CDR3 loop spans 15 amino acids. Germline V gives CDR1 SGHTA, CDR2 FQGTGA. PCR amplification relied on 60 Vbeta primers (plus 13 Jbeta primers). Assay used: immunoSEQ multiplex PCR; TCRdb lists only in-frame clones, some missing. Of approximately 160,000 clones detected, about 75% appear once; the ten largest clones hold over 4.5%. This clonotype was obtained from a male donor in good health and CMV-seronegative. Sequencing was performed on PBMCs. The gene calls are TRBV7-3 and TRBJ2-4; perhaps TRBD2 as D (5 bases). Written as DNA, the CDR3 is TGTGCCAGCAGCTTAGCGCGGGTAGACAAAAACATTCAGTACTTC. Protein sequence: CASSLARVDKNIQYF.